This is a list of T cell receptor beta chains from one sample in a study of T cell repertoires in cytomegalovirus infection. TCRdb re-derived calls from the reads in MiXCR, one entry per CDR3 protein. The table lists around 530,000 distinct CDR3 sequences, about 15% of them singletons. The sample comprised CD8+ T cells from PBMCs. Receptors originate from a human donor in good health (CMV status not recorded). Some clones in this sample may be carry-over from other donors' samples. CDR3s include the opening cysteine and the closing phenylalanine or tryptophan. D genes are given only for firm matches. A clone size is listed for some rows: how often the clone was seen (once, few, many), or a class if it is expanded.

d_call: TRBD1; clone_size: .; v_call: TRBV27; j_call: TRBJ1-5; cdr3_nt: TGTGCCAGCGCAGGACAGGGCTTACTCAATCAGCCCCAGCATTTT; cdr3_aa: CASAGQGLLNQPQHF
d_call: .; clone_size: many; v_call: TRBV25-1; j_call: TRBJ1-1; cdr3_nt: TGTGCCAGCAGTGCTGGCGGGGGGGAAGCTTTCTTT; cdr3_aa: CASSAGGGEAFF
d_call: .; clone_size: few; v_call: TRBV28; j_call: TRBJ1-1; cdr3_nt: TGTGCCAGCAGTCGCAAGTTGAAAGCTTTCTTT; cdr3_aa: CASSRKLKAFF
d_call: TRBD1; clone_size: many; v_call: TRBV7-9; j_call: TRBJ1-1; cdr3_nt: TGTGCCAGCAGCTGGGACAGGGTGTTTAGGACTGAAGCTTTCTTT; cdr3_aa: CASSWDRVFRTEAFF
d_call: TRBD1; clone_size: .; v_call: TRBV24-1; j_call: TRBJ2-3; cdr3_nt: TGTGCCACCAGTGATGGGGACAGCCCCAGCACAGATACGCAGTATTTT; cdr3_aa: CATSDGDSPSTDTQYF
d_call: .; clone_size: many; v_call: TRBV25-1; j_call: TRBJ1-2; cdr3_nt: TGTGCCAGCACCCCCAAATCATACGGGCAGGGCTATGGCTACACCTTC; cdr3_aa: CASTPKSYGQGYGYTF
d_call: TRBD1; clone_size: .; v_call: TRBV29-1; j_call: TRBJ2-3; cdr3_nt: TGCAGCGTTGAAAGGACAGGGGGGTTGGAGGATACGCAGTATTTT; cdr3_aa: CSVERTGGLEDTQYF
d_call: TRBD2; clone_size: .; v_call: TRBV27; j_call: TRBJ2-7; cdr3_nt: TGTGCCAGCAGTTCCCGGGGAACTAGCGGAACCTACGAGCAGTACTTC; cdr3_aa: CASSSRGTSGTYEQYF
d_call: .; clone_size: .; v_call: TRBV4-2; j_call: TRBJ1-5; cdr3_nt: TGTGCCAGCAGCCAAGATACGGGGGTAGGCTATCAGCCCCAGCATTTT; cdr3_aa: CASSQDTGVGYQPQHF
d_call: .; clone_size: many; v_call: TRBV6-5; j_call: TRBJ2-1; cdr3_nt: TGTGCCAGCAGTTGGTCGGAGAACTACAATGAGCAGTTCTTC; cdr3_aa: CASSWSENYNEQFF
d_call: TRBD1; clone_size: .; v_call: TRBV9; j_call: TRBJ2-3; cdr3_nt: TGTGCCAGCAGCGTCAGGGGGCCGGGCACAGATACGCAGTATTTT; cdr3_aa: CASSVRGPGTDTQYF
d_call: TRBD1; clone_size: few; v_call: TRBV6-4; j_call: TRBJ2-7; cdr3_nt: TGTGCCAGCAGTGTAACGCAGGGGGCGCGGGAGCAGTACTTC; cdr3_aa: CASSVTQGAREQYF
d_call: .; clone_size: many; v_call: TRBV7-9; j_call: TRBJ1-1; cdr3_nt: TGTGCCAGCAGCTCCCCCGGGGGGCGACATGAAGCTTTCTTT; cdr3_aa: CASSSPGGRHEAFF
d_call: .; clone_size: .; v_call: TRBV19; j_call: TRBJ2-2; cdr3_nt: TGTGCCAGTAGTTCCAGGTCCAACACCGGGGAGCTGTTTTTT; cdr3_aa: CASSSRSNTGELFF
d_call: .; clone_size: few; v_call: TRBV7-9; j_call: TRBJ2-3; cdr3_nt: TGTGCCAGCAGCCCCGGGTCTGGGACAGATACGCAGTATTTT; cdr3_aa: CASSPGSGTDTQYF
d_call: .; clone_size: .; v_call: TRBV6-5; j_call: TRBJ2-2; cdr3_nt: TGTGCCAGCAGTTACTCGTTTGTCACCGGGGAGCTGTTTTTT; cdr3_aa: CASSYSFVTGELFF
d_call: .; clone_size: .; v_call: TRBV7-3; j_call: TRBJ1-1; cdr3_nt: TGTGCCAGCAGGGGGGTGGGGACTGAAGCTTTCTTT; cdr3_aa: CASRGVGTEAFF
d_call: .; clone_size: .; v_call: TRBV27; j_call: TRBJ2-1; cdr3_nt: TGTGCCAGCAGTTTGATCGCAGACTACAATGAGCAGTTCTTC; cdr3_aa: CASSLIADYNEQFF
d_call: .; clone_size: .; v_call: TRBV19; j_call: TRBJ1-5; cdr3_nt: TGTGCCAGTAGTATCTACCAAAAAGTACAGCCCCAGCATTTT; cdr3_aa: CASSIYQKVQPQHF
d_call: TRBD2; clone_size: few; v_call: TRBV5-1; j_call: TRBJ2-1; cdr3_nt: TGCGCCAGCAGCGTACTAGCGGGGGGTGACTACAATGAGCAGTTCTTC; cdr3_aa: CASSVLAGGDYNEQFF
d_call: .; clone_size: .; v_call: TRBV7-9; j_call: TRBJ1-2; cdr3_nt: TGTGCCAGCCTACGCGACCCAGCAGGGCGGTATCGCTACACCTTC; cdr3_aa: CASLRDPAGRYRYTF
d_call: TRBD2; clone_size: few; v_call: TRBV7-9; j_call: TRBJ2-1; cdr3_nt: TGTGCCAGCCTAATGAGCGGGAGGGGCAATGAGCAGTTCTTC; cdr3_aa: CASLMSGRGNEQFF
d_call: TRBD1; clone_size: many; v_call: TRBV11-2; j_call: TRBJ1-4; cdr3_nt: TGTGCCAGCAGATCCCAGGGGGCGTCTAATGAAAAACTGTTTTTT; cdr3_aa: CASRSQGASNEKLFF
d_call: .; clone_size: many; v_call: TRBV24-1; j_call: TRBJ2-1; cdr3_nt: TGTGCCACCAGTGATTTTGACAGGAGCTCCTACAATGAGCAGTTCTTC; cdr3_aa: CATSDFDRSSYNEQFF
d_call: .; clone_size: .; v_call: TRBV30; j_call: TRBJ2-5; cdr3_nt: TGTGCCTGGAGGACTGTGGGACTTCCAGAGACCCAGTACTTC; cdr3_aa: CAWRTVGLPETQYF
d_call: .; clone_size: .; v_call: TRBV5-1; j_call: TRBJ2-2; cdr3_nt: TGCGCCAGCAGCTCGGACTTCGACACCGGGGAGCTGTTTTTT; cdr3_aa: CASSSDFDTGELFF
d_call: TRBD1; clone_size: many; v_call: TRBV11-2; j_call: TRBJ2-7; cdr3_nt: TGTGCCAGCAGCTTGACAGGGAACTCCTACGAGCAGTACTTC; cdr3_aa: CASSLTGNSYEQYF
d_call: .; clone_size: many; v_call: TRBV10-3; j_call: TRBJ1-2; cdr3_nt: TGTGCCATCAGTGAGTACAAGATCGGGGACTCTAACTATGGCTACACCTTC; cdr3_aa: CAISEYKIGDSNYGYTF
d_call: TRBD1; clone_size: many; v_call: TRBV11-1; j_call: TRBJ2-5; cdr3_nt: TGTGCCAGCAGCCCTCAAGGACAGGGGATCGGAGAGACCCAGTACTTC; cdr3_aa: CASSPQGQGIGETQYF
d_call: .; clone_size: many; v_call: TRBV19; j_call: TRBJ2-1; cdr3_nt: TGTGCCAGTAGTACTGTGGAGGGCTCCTACAATGAGCAGTTCTTC; cdr3_aa: CASSTVEGSYNEQFF
d_call: .; clone_size: many; v_call: TRBV7-9; j_call: TRBJ1-2; cdr3_nt: TGTGCCCTACGCAGGACGGACGACTCTATCTATGGCTACACCTTC; cdr3_aa: CALRRTDDSIYGYTF
d_call: .; clone_size: many; v_call: TRBV10-3; j_call: TRBJ2-3; cdr3_nt: TGTGCCATCAGTGGTTTGGGCAGATCTAGCACAGATACGCAGTATTTT; cdr3_aa: CAISGLGRSSTDTQYF
d_call: .; clone_size: many; v_call: TRBV5-6; j_call: TRBJ2-7; cdr3_nt: TGTGCCAGCAGCCTCCTCTGGGACTCCACCTACGAGCAGTACTTC; cdr3_aa: CASSLLWDSTYEQYF
d_call: .; clone_size: .; v_call: TRBV27; j_call: TRBJ2-2; cdr3_nt: TGTGCCAGCAGTTTATCGAGAACTATAAACACCGGGGAGCTGTTTTTT; cdr3_aa: CASSLSRTINTGELFF
d_call: TRBD2; clone_size: .; v_call: TRBV19; j_call: TRBJ2-1; cdr3_nt: TGTGCCAGTAGTATCGGGGGGACCTACAATGAGCAGTTCTTC; cdr3_aa: CASSIGGTYNEQFF
d_call: .; clone_size: few; v_call: TRBV5-5; j_call: TRBJ2-5; cdr3_nt: TGTGCCAGCAGCTCGGACCGGAGGGTGGAGACCCAGTACTTC; cdr3_aa: CASSSDRRVETQYF
d_call: .; clone_size: .; v_call: TRBV19; j_call: TRBJ1-1; cdr3_nt: TGTGCCAGTATGGGGGTCCGCACTGAAGCTTTCTTT; cdr3_aa: CASMGVRTEAFF
d_call: TRBD2; clone_size: few; v_call: TRBV11-2; j_call: TRBJ2-1; cdr3_nt: TGTGCCAGCAGCTTTGGGATAGCGGGAGCGACGCCCACCGAGCAGTTCTTC; cdr3_aa: CASSFGIAGATPTEQFF
d_call: .; clone_size: .; v_call: TRBV30; j_call: TRBJ2-7; cdr3_nt: TGTGCCTGGAGTGTACCCCGGACAGCCTCTTCCTACGAGCAGTACTTC; cdr3_aa: CAWSVPRTASSYEQYF
d_call: .; clone_size: few; v_call: TRBV6-1; j_call: TRBJ1-5; cdr3_nt: TGTGCCAGCAGAGTACGGGGCGGTGGAAGCAATCAGCCCCAGCATTTT; cdr3_aa: CASRVRGGGSNQPQHF
d_call: TRBD2; clone_size: .; v_call: TRBV27; j_call: TRBJ2-1; cdr3_nt: TGTGCCAGCAGTTTTCGGACTAGCGGGGGGGCCGAGCAGTTCTTC; cdr3_aa: CASSFRTSGGAEQFF
d_call: .; clone_size: few; v_call: TRBV5-1; j_call: TRBJ2-7; cdr3_nt: TGCGCCAGCAGCTTGGCCAGAGACAGGCCATCCTACGAGCAGTACTTC; cdr3_aa: CASSLARDRPSYEQYF
d_call: .; clone_size: .; v_call: TRBV5-4; j_call: TRBJ1-1; cdr3_nt: TGTGCCAGCAGTAAATGGGGAGGCGAAGCTTTCTTT; cdr3_aa: CASSKWGGEAFF
d_call: .; clone_size: .; v_call: TRBV19; j_call: TRBJ2-7; cdr3_nt: TGTGCCAGTAGTATGTCATCCGGCTATTCGAACGAGCAGTACTTC; cdr3_aa: CASSMSSGYSNEQYF
d_call: .; clone_size: few; v_call: TRBV14; j_call: TRBJ2-7; cdr3_nt: TGTGCCAGCAGCCAAATCTACGAGCAGTACTTC; cdr3_aa: CASSQIYEQYF
d_call: .; clone_size: many; v_call: TRBV29-1; j_call: TRBJ1-4; cdr3_nt: TGCAGCGCCGCGGGAGGGATGGATGAAAAACTGTTTTTT; cdr3_aa: CSAAGGMDEKLFF
d_call: .; clone_size: once; v_call: TRBV6-6; j_call: TRBJ2-7; cdr3_nt: TGTGCCAGCACCATTAGCTTCTCAAACTACGAGCAGTACTTC; cdr3_aa: CASTISFSNYEQYF
d_call: TRBD1; clone_size: few; v_call: TRBV28; j_call: TRBJ2-5; cdr3_nt: TGTGCCAGCAGTTACCCGACAGGGGGCTCGGCTGAGACCCAGTACTTC; cdr3_aa: CASSYPTGGSAETQYF
d_call: .; clone_size: many; v_call: TRBV4-1; j_call: TRBJ2-7; cdr3_nt: TGCGCCAGCAGCCAAGTATCCGTGACAGTTAGCTCCTACGAGCAGTACTTC; cdr3_aa: CASSQVSVTVSSYEQYF
d_call: TRBD1; clone_size: many; v_call: TRBV7-2; j_call: TRBJ1-1; cdr3_nt: TGTGCCAGCAGCTTACAACAGGGGGACGCTGAAGCTTTCTTT; cdr3_aa: CASSLQQGDAEAFF
d_call: .; clone_size: many; v_call: TRBV6-5; j_call: TRBJ2-2; cdr3_nt: TGTGCCAGCAGCTACCGCCGGGCTCCAGGGACCGGGGAGCTGTTTTTT; cdr3_aa: CASSYRRAPGTGELFF
d_call: TRBD1; clone_size: many; v_call: TRBV28; j_call: TRBJ2-2; cdr3_nt: TGTGCCAGCAGCTACAGAAGGACAGGCAACACCGGGGAGCTGTTTTTT; cdr3_aa: CASSYRRTGNTGELFF
d_call: .; clone_size: many; v_call: TRBV6-5; j_call: TRBJ2-7; cdr3_nt: TGTGCCAGCAGTTACGCGACTAGTGGGGGCTACGAGCAGTACTTC; cdr3_aa: CASSYATSGGYEQYF
d_call: .; clone_size: .; v_call: TRBV28; j_call: TRBJ2-7; cdr3_nt: TGTGCCAACAGCTACCAGAACAGGTTTACCTACGAGCAGTACTTC; cdr3_aa: CANSYQNRFTYEQYF
d_call: .; clone_size: many; v_call: TRBV28; j_call: TRBJ2-7; cdr3_nt: TGTGCCAGCAGTTTGAGGGGTCGCGAGCAGTACTTC; cdr3_aa: CASSLRGREQYF